A single sample gave rise to the 24 T cell receptor beta chains below, sequenced in a study of blood T cells in healthy people across ages. Together with a sample-barcoded 5' primer, a J-beta primer mix was included in a second PCR lasting about 7 to 12 cycles. TCRdb reprocessed the 5' RACE reads via MiXCR and lists one record per CDR3 protein. The sample shows some 790,000 distinct CDR3 sequences, 29% of them seen only once. Sequencing used blood. Receptor source: a woman of 80 years or more in good health.

On this clonotype itself: Just one base apart from a much larger clone, this may be a read error. The V and J genes are TRBV6-2 or TRBV6-3 and TRBJ2-2; D remains ambiguous. V was trimmed by 2 bases and J by 1 base, leaving 5 bases between them. There are 14 residues in the CDR3. Germline loops: CDR1 MNHEY, CDR2 SVGEGT. CDR3 bases: TGTGCCAGCAGTTACGCCCAGAACACCGGGGAGCTGTTTTTT. This codes for CASSYAQNTGELFF.

This clonotype has just a few counts. The chain is built from TRBV3-1 and TRBJ2-3; 7 bases fit TRBD2. V lost 4 bases to trimming and J lost 4 bases; unmatched junction nucleotides: 5. Per the germline V gene, CDR1 is LGHDT and CDR2 is YNNKEL (reference sequence). The length of the CDR3 is 14 residues. CDR3 amino acids: CASSLRGLADTQYF. As DNA, the CDR3 is TGTGCCAGCAGCCTGCGGGGGTTAGCAGATACGCAGTATTTT.

V gene TRBV29-1 combines with J gene TRBJ1-3, with D unclear. The CDR3 covers 11 residues. Trimming left V 6 bases short and J 6 bases short, with 9 bases between. Germline V CDR1 and CDR2: SQVTM, ANQGSEA. CDR3 DNA sequence: TGCAGCGTAGGTGAGGCAAACACCATATATTTT. Its translation: CSVGEANTIYF.

Worth noting for this clonotype: A much larger clone is a single base away; this may be a read error. This rearrangement joins TRBV4-1 to TRBJ2-1; a possible D gene is TRBD1 (5 bases). The better agreement between TRBJ2-7 and the DNA end casts doubt on the J call. Germline assignment: CDR1 MGHRA and CDR2 YSYEKL. CDR3 length equals 17 residues. DNA for the CDR3: TGCGCCAGCAGCCAAGAAGGACAAGCGAGCTCCTACAATGAGCAGTACTTC. This encodes CASSQEGQASSYNEQYF.

The chain has TRBV7-9 and TRBJ2-7; D possibly uses TRBD1 or TRBD2 (6 bases each). CDR3 length: 15 residues. The ends were cut back, 7 bases at V and 2 bases at J, with 18 bases in the middle. The V gene's germline CDR1 is SEHNR and CDR2 FQNEAQ (reference sequence). The CDR3 here is CASTPPGGLPYEQYF. For the CDR3, the DNA is TGTGCCAGCACCCCCCCCGGGGGCCTCCCCTACGAGCAGTACTTC.

This clonotype appeared many times. The rearrangement uses TRBV2 and TRBJ2-5, with TRBD1 identical over 7 bases. Trimming at V came to 5 bases and at J to 2 bases, leaving 20 bases not matched to a gene. The CDR3 length is 19 residues. Germline V gives CDR1 SNHLY, CDR2 FYNNEI. CDR3 sequence: CASSLKEDTGVGRQETQYF. In nucleotides, the CDR3 is TGTGCCAGCAGTCTTAAAGAAGACACAGGGGTGGGAAGGCAAGAGACCCAGTACTTC.

In the case of this clonotype: A much larger clone is a single base away; this may be a read error. This chain joins TRBV29-1 and TRBJ2-5, with 7 bases lining up with TRBD1. The CDR3 totals 12 residues. The junction had 14 bases not matched to a gene; V was cut back by 8 bases and J by 11 bases. CDR1 SQVTM and CDR2 ANQGSEA come from the germline V gene. The CDR3 DNA reads TGCAGCTATCGACAGGGTACCAATGAGCAGTACTTC. Residues: CSYRQGTNEQYF.

The table lists this clonotype with many counts. The J gene is TRBJ1-6, the V gene TRBV6-5; D gene unclear. The CDR3 contains 12 residues. Trimming left V 10 bases short and J 10 bases short, with 14 bases between. The V gene's germline CDR1 is MNHEY and CDR2 SVGAGI. The CDR3 nucleotides read TGTGCCACCAACACTGGTAACTCACCCCTCCACTTT. It codes for CATNTGNSPLHF.

This clonotype has a count of ten or more. V is TRBV20-1 and J is TRBJ2-4, with TRBD1 matching 10 bases. Per germline, CDR1 DFQATT and CDR2 SNEGSKA (reference sequence). Unmatched junction bases numbered 11, after V lost 6 bases and J lost 0 bases. The CDR3 loop spans 17 amino acids. DNA for the CDR3: TGCAGTGCAAGGGACAGGGGAGTTAATGTAGCCAAAAACATTCAGTACTTC. It codes for CSARDRGVNVAKNIQYF.

The rearrangement joins TRBV6-2 or TRBV6-3 to TRBJ2-7; 11 bases are a match to TRBD2. The germline V gene encodes CDR1 MNHEY and CDR2 SVGEGT. The CDR3 totals 15 residues. V lost 7 bases to trimming and J lost 5 bases; unmatched junction nucleotides: 10. The CDR3 here is CASTLTSGAFNEQYF. CDR3 coding DNA: TGTGCCAGCACCCTGACTAGCGGGGCGTTCAACGAGCAGTACTTC.

Worth noting for this clonotype: At one of its ends the junction is not consistent with the germline gene, which may arise from a read error. The chain uses TRBV4-3 and TRBJ2-1; the match to TRBD2 covers 7 bases. This CDR3 region has 13 residues. Germline-derived CDR1 and CDR2 are LGHNA and YSLEER. The CDR3 spells CVSSQAGRDGQFF. The CDR3, as DNA: TGCGTCAGCAGCCAAGCGGGGAGGGATGGGCAGTTCTTC.

This clonotype was picked up many times. V and J are TRBV7-2 and TRBJ2-7; TRBD2 matches at 7 bases. After removal of 5 bases from V and 3 bases from J, the junction contained 7 bases not matched to a gene. The CDR3 has 14 amino acids. The germline CDR1 and CDR2 sequences are SGHTA and FQGNSA. CDR3 protein: CASSPRRGGYEQYF. The DNA for the CDR3 is TGTGCCAGCAGCCCACGACGCGGGGGCTACGAGCAGTACTTC.

With regard to this clonotype: This may arise from a read error, as a much more abundant clone is one base away. V and J are TRBV4-2 and TRBJ1-4; unclear D gene. The CDR3 spans 15 residues. CDR1 and CDR2 (germline): LGHNA, YNFKEQ. CDR3 sequence: CAGSQEASTNEKLFF. The CDR3 nucleotides read TGTGCCGGCAGCCAAGAGGCCTCAACTAATGAAAAACTGTTTTTT.

Remarks on this clonotype: This could be a read error, since a much larger clone is one nucleotide away. The J gene is TRBJ2-1, the V gene TRBV6-5, with D uncertain. The DNA end favors TRBJ2-7, so the J call may be wrong. CDR3 size: 15 residues. CDR1 and CDR2 from the germline V gene are MNHEY and SVGAGI. This chain's CDR3 is CASSSDVSSYNEQYF. The CDR3 DNA reads TGTGCCAGCAGTTCGGACGTAAGCTCCTACAATGAGCAGTACTTC.

At least ten counts were recorded for this clonotype. This CDR3 is CASSHHRPGQGADTQYF. CDR3 DNA sequence: TGCGCCAGCAGCCATCATAGACCGGGACAGGGAGCAGATACGCAGTATTTT. The chain recombines TRBV4-3 with TRBJ2-3, with 9 positions matching TRBD1. The CDR3 sequence is 17 residues long. Germline CDR1 reads LGHNA; CDR2 reads YSLEER. After removal of 3 bases from V and 4 bases from J, the junction contained 11 bases not matched to a gene.

The chain is built from TRBV27 and TRBJ1-2, with 8 bases that match TRBD1. This CDR3 is 14 amino acids long. V was pared by 3 bases and J by 5 bases, with 5 bases of the junction left unmatched. Germline-derived CDR1 and CDR2 are MNHEY and SMNVEV (reference sequence). For the CDR3, the DNA is TGTGCCAGCAGTTTCCAGGGGGCGCGGTATGGCTACACCTTC. This sequence encodes CASSFQGARYGYTF.

This clonotype was detected ten times or more. The gene calls are TRBV7-2 and TRBJ2-3; D possibly corresponds to TRBD2 (5 bases). Per germline, CDR1 SGHTA and CDR2 FQGNSA. Trimming left V 3 bases short and J 0 bases short, with 13 bases between. The CDR3 is made up of 16 amino acids. The CDR3 region is CASSLVSSSSTDTQYF. The CDR3 DNA reads TGTGCCAGCAGCTTGGTATCTAGCTCAAGCACAGATACGCAGTATTTT.

This clonotype has at least ten counts. The V gene is TRBV4-3, the J gene TRBJ2-7; D call uncertain. The V gene's germline CDR1 is LGHNA and CDR2 YSLEER. The CDR3 sequence is 15 residues long. V dropped 1 base and J dropped 0 bases, with 10 bases sitting between them. The CDR3: CASSQASGRSYEQYF. CDR3 sequence (DNA): TGCGCCAGCAGCCAAGCTTCAGGCCGCTCCTACGAGCAGTACTTC.

The chain recombines TRBV20-1 with TRBJ2-3; D possibly corresponds to TRBD2 (5 bases). Germline V gene data show CDR1 as DFQATT and CDR2 as SNEGSKA (reference sequence). The CDR3 is 12 residues long. The V gene lost 5 bases and the J gene lost 2 bases, with 8 bases spanning the gap. Written as DNA, the CDR3 is TGCAGTGCTGAGGGTCCCACAGATACGCAGTATTTT. Its translation is CSAEGPTDTQYF.

Ten or more counts support this clonotype. This chain links TRBV20-1 with TRBJ1-2; D unresolved. The CDR3 has 12 residues. V was pared by 3 bases and J by 3 bases, with 8 bases between. The germline V gene has CDR1 DFQATT and CDR2 SNEGSKA (reference sequence). This chain's CDR3 is CSASRVDYGYTF. DNA of the CDR3: TGCAGTGCTAGCCGGGTGGACTATGGCTACACCTTC.

This clonotype turned up a few times. This rearrangement joins TRBV13 to TRBJ1-1; no firm D call. The length of the CDR3 is 16 residues. Germline V gene lookup returns CDR1 PRHDT and CDR2 FYEKMQ (reference sequence). V was shortened by 1 base and J by 4 bases, with 16 bases between the two germline ends. CDR3 region: CASSLEPSGWGTEAFF. The DNA of the CDR3 is TGTGCCAGCAGCTTAGAACCATCGGGGTGGGGCACTGAAGCTTTCTTT.

In its sample, this clonotype was seen many times. The chain recombines TRBV7-2 with TRBJ2-1; no definite D call. Per germline, CDR1 SGHTA and CDR2 FQGNSA. V lost 4 bases and J 0 bases, leaving 7 bases between the germline ends. CDR3 length equals 14 residues. Written as DNA, the CDR3 is TGTGCCAGCAGCTACGGATTCTCCTACAATGAGCAGTTCTTC. It codes for CASSYGFSYNEQFF.

The rearrangement links TRBV27 to TRBJ2-1, with D unresolved. V lost 6 bases to trimming and J lost 0 bases, with 15 bases between them. This CDR3 comprises 16 residues. Germline V gene sequence: CDR1 MNHEY, CDR2 SMNVEV (reference sequence). The CDR3 DNA follows: TGTGCCAGCAGAAGGAGCCTCGAAGGCTCCTACAATGAGCAGTTCTTC. The encoded protein is CASRRSLEGSYNEQFF.

This clonotype has ten or more counts. The chain recombines TRBV20-1 with TRBJ2-3; 12 nucleotides agree with TRBD1. From germline, CDR1 is DFQATT and CDR2 SNEGSKA (reference sequence). With V trimmed by 1 base and J by 3 bases, 2 bases remained unmatched. There are 15 residues in the CDR3. The CDR3 sequence is CSARGDRGPTDTQYF. CDR3 bases: TGCAGTGCTAGAGGGGACAGGGGGCCGACAGATACGCAGTATTTT.